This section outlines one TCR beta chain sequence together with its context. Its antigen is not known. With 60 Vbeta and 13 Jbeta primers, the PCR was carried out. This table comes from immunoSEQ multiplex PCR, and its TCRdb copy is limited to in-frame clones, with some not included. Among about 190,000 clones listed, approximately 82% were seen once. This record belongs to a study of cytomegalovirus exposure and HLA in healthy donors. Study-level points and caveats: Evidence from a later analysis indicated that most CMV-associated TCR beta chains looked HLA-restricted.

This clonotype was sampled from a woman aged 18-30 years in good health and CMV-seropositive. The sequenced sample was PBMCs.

CDR3 DNA sequence: TGTGCCAGCAGCCAAGGGCTAGGGAGGGAGTACAATGAGCAGTTCTTC. Amino acid sequence: CASSQGLGREYNEQFF. The V and J genes are TRBV4-2 and TRBJ2-1; 7 nucleotides match TRBD2. The CDR3 runs to 16 residues. The germline gives CDR1 LGHNA, CDR2 YNFKEQ. With V trimmed by 1 base and J by 4 bases, 7 bases remained unmatched.